What follows are 13 T cell receptor beta chains derived from one specimen sequenced in a study of T cell responses to AZD1222 COVID-19 vaccine. Sequencing was performed with immunoSEQ multiplex PCR; in TCRdb, only in-frame clones are kept and a portion is missing. This table has 200,000 or so clones, 85% to 95% appearing once. Here the sequenced sample was peripheral blood, taken on day 0 of AZD1222 vaccination. The receptors stem from an adult in good health.

V and J are TRBV4-2 and TRBJ1-4; 7 bases are a match to TRBD1. The CDR3 covers 20 residues. CDR1 and CDR2 (germline): LGHNA, YNFKEQ. V shed 0 bases, J shed 10 bases, and the junction held 23 bases outside the gene matches. The CDR3 DNA sequence: TGTGCCAGCAGCCAAGAAGGGGGCTCGCGGCAGGGCCGATATCCGGCAAAACTGTTTTTT. It translates to CASSQEGGSRQGRYPAKLFF.

This clone was seen just once. The chain joins TRBV12-3 or TRBV12-4 to TRBJ1-4, with TRBD1 matching over 10 bases. The J segment lost 8 bases and the V segment lost 8 bases, leaving 2 bases of the junction unmatched. The CDR3 has 12 residues. CDR3 DNA: TGTGCCAGCGGGGGACAGGGGGAAAAACTGTTTTTT. It is translated as CASGGQGEKLFF.

The chain recombines TRBV9 with TRBJ2-1; D not resolved. The CDR3 runs 13 residues. Germline CDR1 is SGDLS and CDR2 is YYNGEE. The ends were cut back, 5 bases at V and 4 bases at J, with 10 bases in the middle. CDR3 amino acids: CASSEDHYNEQFF. In DNA form, the CDR3 reads TGTGCCAGCAGTGAGGACCATTACAATGAGCAGTTCTTC.

The rearrangement uses TRBV3-1 (or the pseudogene TRBV3-2) and TRBJ2-3; TRBD1 aligns across 9 bases. CDR1 and CDR2 (germline): LGHDT, YNNKEL (reference sequence). This CDR3 spans 16 amino acids. Losses at the gene ends were 2 bases for V and 4 bases for J; bases not matched to a gene: 7. CDR3 sequence (DNA): TGTGCCAGCAGCCAACCGGACAGGGGTGTGGCAGATACGCAGTATTTT. Translated: CASSQPDRGVADTQYF.

The chain combines TRBV6-1 with TRBJ1-2, with TRBD1 identical over 7 bases. J was trimmed by 7 bases and V by 0 bases; bases with no gene match: 5. CDR1 is MNHNS, CDR2 SASEGT, per germline. The CDR3 totals 14 residues. The CDR3 sequence is CASSEAGQLPGYTF. CDR3 DNA: TGTGCCAGCAGTGAAGCGGGACAGTTACCTGGCTACACCTTC.

This clone was seen a single time. The rearrangement links TRBV28 to TRBJ2-7; TRBD2 aligns across 8 bases. The germline V gene encodes CDR1 MDHEN and CDR2 SYDVKM. The CDR3 sequence is 14 residues long. V trimming: 10 bases; J trimming: 2 bases; junction bases outside the gene matches: 10. CDR3 DNA sequence: TGTGCCACCACCTCTAGCGGGTTCCCCTACGAGCAGTACTTC. Its translation: CATTSSGFPYEQYF. Full variable domain (rest looked up from reference TRBV28 and TRBJ2-7): DVKVTQSSRYLVKRTGEKVFLECVQDMDHENMFWYRQDPGLGLRLIYFSYDVKMKEKGDIPEGYSVSREKKERFSLILESASTNQTSMYLCATTSSGFPYEQYFGPGTRLTVT.

This chain uses TRBV13 with TRBJ2-7, with D perhaps TRBD2 (6 bases). The CDR3 loop spans 16 amino acids. The germline V gene encodes CDR1 PRHDT and CDR2 FYEKMQ (reference sequence). The V end lost 5 bases, the J end lost 2 bases, and 19 bases lay between the germline ends. CDR3 protein: CASSPRRDSPPYEQYF. The CDR3 bases are TGTGCCAGCAGCCCAAGAAGGGACTCCCCACCCTACGAGCAGTACTTC. Full variable domain (remainder filled in from reference TRBV13 and TRBJ2-7): AAGVIQSPRHLIKEKRETATLKCYPIPRHDTVYWYQQGPGQDPQFLISFYEKMQSDKGSIPDRFSAQQFSDYHSELNMSSLELGDSALYFCASSPRRDSPPYEQYFGPGTRLTVT.

The CDR3 protein is CASSPQGNGYTF. CDR3 DNA sequence: TGTGCCAGCAGTCCTCAGGGGAACGGCTACACCTTC. The gene calls are TRBV6-5 and TRBJ1-2, with a possible D match to TRBD1 (6 bases). This CDR3 has 12 amino acids. V lost 5 bases to trimming and J lost 8 bases, with 12 bases between them. The germline gives CDR1 MNHEY, CDR2 SVGAGI.

This clone was counted a single time. The gene calls are TRBV3-1 (or the pseudogene TRBV3-2) and TRBJ2-2; 7 bases line up with TRBD1. Germline trimming cut 5 bases from V and 6 bases from J; bases unmatched to any gene: 3. The CDR3 loop spans 13 amino acids. Looked up from germline, CDR1 is LGHDT and CDR2 is YNNKEL (reference sequence). CDR3 coding DNA: TGTGCCAGCAGCAACAGGGGACCCGGGGAGCTGTTTTTT. It translates to CASSNRGPGELFF.

In DNA form, the CDR3 reads TGTGCCAGCAGCTTACGCTTGCCTAGCAAAAGCACAGATACGCAGTATTTT. Amino acids: CASSLRLPSKSTDTQYF. V gene TRBV7-9 combines with J gene TRBJ2-3, with D possibly TRBD2 on 5 matching bases. Germline V gives CDR1 SEHNR, CDR2 FQNEAQ (reference sequence). The CDR3 is 17 residues long. V was clipped by 2 bases and J by 0 bases, with 15 bases between them. Combining the CDR3 with reference TRBV7-9 and TRBJ2-3 gives the whole variable domain DTGVSQNPRHKITKRGQNVTFRCDPISEHNRLYWYRQTLGQGPEFLTYFQNEAQLEKSRLLSDRFSAERPKGSFSTLEIQRTEQGDSAMYLCASSLRLPSKSTDTQYFGPGTRLTVL.

This chain uses TRBV30 with TRBJ2-7; D uncertain. There are 13 residues in the CDR3. Per the germline V gene, CDR1 is GTSNPN and CDR2 is SVGIG (reference sequence). The V gene lost 8 bases and the J gene lost 3 bases, with 17 bases spanning the gap. The CDR3 region has the DNA TGTGCCACCCGCCTCCTGGGGATCTACGAGCAGTACTTC. It yields the protein CATRLLGIYEQYF.

The V call is TRBV4-2, the J call TRBJ2-7, with a tentative D call TRBD1 (6 bases). Trimming shortened V by 0 bases and J by 2 bases, and 17 bases separated the two germline ends. The CDR3 contains 17 residues. Per germline, CDR1 LGHNA and CDR2 YNFKEQ. The chain's CDR3 is CASSQDFFSGQTYEQYF. The DNA for the CDR3 is TGTGCCAGCAGCCAAGATTTTTTTTCGGGACAAACCTACGAGCAGTACTTC.

V usage is TRBV27 and J usage is TRBJ1-1, with 7 bases aligning to TRBD1. The germline CDR1 and CDR2 sequences are MNHEY and SMNVEV (reference sequence). The CDR3 contains 14 residues. V was pared by 4 bases and J by 1 base, with 3 bases of the junction left unmatched. The CDR3 coding sequence is TGTGCCAGCAGTTGGGGGACAGCGAACACTGAAGCTTTCTTT. Its translation is CASSWGTANTEAFF.